This T cell receptor beta chain appears in the sequencing data of a study of shared clonotypes between healthy human individuals. Sorted-subset replicate PCRs used about 180 ng DNA, some 30,000 T cell genomes. In the original processing: ImmunoSEQ gave junction-only sequences without quality scores, so filtering differed. Clones were sequenced by immunoSEQ multiplex PCR, and TCRdb holds only the in-frame ones, with some missing. From that table come the V and J calls and clone size; the DNA was used to work out D and trimming. This sample has about 2.3 million clones, with 92% found just once. In regard to this clone: Its antigen is as yet unknown. At the DNA level, this CDR3 is encoded by other sequences in the same sample as well.

Study results and limitations: Depth was large, yet rarefaction showed that sorted-subset sequencing was incomplete.

Trimming stripped 4 bases from V and 0 bases from J, with 8 bases between. Germline loops: CDR1 SGHRS, CDR2 YFSETQ. The length of the CDR3 is 15 residues. The clonotype originates from a man aged 18 to 30 in good health. Some clones in this sample may be carry-over from other donors' samples. The genes are TRBV5-1 and TRBJ2-6; D is unresolved. What was sequenced was naive CD4+ T cells from PBMCs. Subset given: CD45RA+ positively selected. The CDR3 reads CASSPPGSGANVLTF. The CDR3 region has the DNA TGCGCCAGCAGCCCCCCAGGCTCTGGGGCCAACGTCCTGACTTTC. Full variable domain (outside the CDR3, taken from reference TRBV5-1 and TRBJ2-6): KAGVTQTPRYLIKTRGQQVTLSCSPISGHRSVSWYQQTPGQGLQFLFEYFSETQRNKGNFPGRFSGRQFSNSRSEMNVSTLELGDSALYLCASSPPGSGANVLTFGAGSRLTVL.